This T cell receptor beta chain was profiled in a study of blood T cells in healthy people across ages (dated by TCRdb to about 2015). For the study in its entirety: Template switching captured roughly one uniquely barcoded TCR beta cDNA molecule per two T cells in model experiments. Using the same blood draw, the study looked at two additional independent replicas of 1 million unique cDNA reads for two donors, one aged 18 to 29 and the other aged 80 or older. To avoid experimental bias, donors of different ages were distributed randomly across sequencing lanes. To track age-related changes in TCR beta repertoire diversity, the study relied on deep sequencing normalized with unique cDNA molecular identifiers. The donors were divided into four age groups: young (average roughly 17 years), middle-aged (about 40), aged (about 56) and long-lived (more than 75).

Donors were a few dozen systemically healthy Caucasian individuals from Russia aged 6 to 90 years. Each donor gave around 9 milliliters of peripheral blood, collected into EDTA-treated Vacutainer tubes. PBMCs were isolated by Ficoll-Paque density-gradient centrifugation, with at least 6 million obtained per sample. Total RNA was extracted from PBMCs with Trizol reagent, with at least 5.5 micrograms obtained per sample. The percentages of naive CD45RAhigh/CD27high T cells were determined by flow cytometry on a PBMC aliquot from every donor. The library was produced with 5' RACE. The sequencer was an Illumina HiSeq 2500. A second 7 to 11 cycle PCR used a sample-barcoded 5' primer and a J-beta primer mix. Each TCR beta cDNA molecule received a unique molecular identifier from a template-switch 5' adaptor carrying 12 random nucleotides. Each sample yielded at least 2.5 million CDR3-containing paired-end reads. First-strand cDNA synthesis was performed from all RNA using the Mint cDNA synthesis kit, with priming by a TRBC-specific oligonucleotide. All cDNA was treated with uracil-DNA glycosylase and then went through a first 18-cycle PCR with the universal primers M1SS and BC2_uni_R. The authors processed their data as follows. Normalization of each sample was performed by random selection of 1 million high-quality reads, each carrying a distinct molecular identifier. Instead of being binned into consensus sequences, reads that shared molecular identifiers were thrown out. MiTCR, with a Q25 quality threshold and the strictest error-elimination algorithm, was used for CDR3 identification, clonotype clustering and error correction. A nonparametric unseen species model with Euler transformation was used to estimate a lower bound on total TCR beta diversity. TCRdb applied fastp at Q25 and MiXCR to the public reads, then kept only in-frame beta chains. Each record represents a unique CDR3 protein, reported with the most common genes and DNA among its rows. In this record, the V and J calls reflect TCRdb's handling and not the investigators' own analysis. The sample contains approximately 690,000 distinct CDR3 sequences, 40% to 50% of them found a single time. The top ten constitute about 30% of the sample.

The CDR3 holds 16 amino acids from the cysteine to the phenylalanine. The retained sequence is limited to the CDR3, 48 bases, with the frame set at the first base. V ends up 4 bases short and J 1 base short, with an unmatched junction base count of 6. Looking up the germline V gene yields CDR1 KGHDR and CDR2 SFDVKD. Comments on this clonotype: No antigen is known for it. There are no base qualities to consult, and no much larger clone falls within one base.

Results the study describes overall, beyond this receptor: Because donor CMV infection status was unknown, age-related changes in expanded clonotypes were potentially confounded. Estimates of total diversity based on one million sequenced T cells were regarded as lower bounds and as underestimates. As age increased, observed TCR beta diversity per million T cells dropped in a roughly linear way, and a significant reduction was already evident by age 40. The long-lived group showed more naive CD4+ T cells, fewer expanded clones and increased TCR diversity than the aged group, suggesting age selection. Observed TCR beta diversity correlated strongly with the percentage of naive T cells measured by flow cytometry. Bulk unsorted PBMC profiling prevented conclusive comparison of naive and antigen-experienced compartments.

The chain uses TRBV24-1 and TRBJ1-2; 9 central bases correspond to TRBD1. The sequenced material came from blood. The TCR was taken from a man aged 80 or over in good health. This receptor carries the CDR3 CATSDGTGIFNYGYTF. The nucleotides read TGTGCCACCAGTGACGGGACAGGGATCTTTAACTATGGCTACACCTTC.